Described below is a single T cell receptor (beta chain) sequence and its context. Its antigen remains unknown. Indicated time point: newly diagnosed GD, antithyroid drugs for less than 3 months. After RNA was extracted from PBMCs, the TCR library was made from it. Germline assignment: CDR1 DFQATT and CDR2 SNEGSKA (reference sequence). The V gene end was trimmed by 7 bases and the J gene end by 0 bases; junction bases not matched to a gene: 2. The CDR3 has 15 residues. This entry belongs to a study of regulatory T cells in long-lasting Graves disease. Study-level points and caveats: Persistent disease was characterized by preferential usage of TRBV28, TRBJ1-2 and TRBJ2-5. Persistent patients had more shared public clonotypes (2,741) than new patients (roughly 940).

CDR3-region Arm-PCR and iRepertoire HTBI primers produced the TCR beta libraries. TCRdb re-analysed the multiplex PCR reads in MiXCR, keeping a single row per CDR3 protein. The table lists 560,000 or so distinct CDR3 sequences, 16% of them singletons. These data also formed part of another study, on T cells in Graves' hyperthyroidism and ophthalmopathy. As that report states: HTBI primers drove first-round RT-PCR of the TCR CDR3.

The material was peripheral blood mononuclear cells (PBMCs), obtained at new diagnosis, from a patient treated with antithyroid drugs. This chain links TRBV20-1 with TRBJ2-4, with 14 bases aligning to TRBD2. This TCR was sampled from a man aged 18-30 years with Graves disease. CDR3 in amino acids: CSGLAGGVAKNIQYF. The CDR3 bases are TGCAGTGGACTAGCGGGAGGGGTAGCCAAAAACATTCAGTACTTC.